This is a list of T cell receptor beta chains from one sample in a study of blood T cells in healthy people across ages. MiXCR, run by TCRdb on the 5' RACE reads, gives a single entry per CDR3 protein. The sample has about 1.6 million distinct CDR3 sequences, almost 35% seen once. Sequences were obtained from blood. The receptors derive from a woman between 25 and 40 years old in good health. CDR3s include the opening cysteine and the closing phenylalanine or tryptophan. The order of the fields is D gene, CDR3 length, V gene, clone size, J gene, CDR3 DNA, CDR3 protein. A D gene is named only where the DNA matches it firmly. Clone size is not always given. Where it is, it says once, few, many or a class for expanded clones.

d_gene: -
len: 13
v_gene: TRBV29-1
abundance: many
j_gene: TRBJ2-3
CDR3nt: TGCAGCGAATACTCGGAGGACACAGATACGCAGTATTTT
CDR3aa: CSEYSEDTDTQYF

d_gene: -
len: 14
v_gene: TRBV7-9
abundance: -
j_gene: TRBJ1-5
CDR3nt: TGTGCCAGCAGCCCTGATCGGTTGGATCAGCCCCAGCATTTT
CDR3aa: CASSPDRLDQPQHF

d_gene: -
len: 15
v_gene: TRBV2
abundance: -
j_gene: TRBJ2-1
CDR3nt: TGTGCCAGCACCCGAGCTCTTTCGGGGCTTGGAGAGCAGTTCTTC
CDR3aa: CASTRALSGLGEQFF

d_gene: -
len: 18
v_gene: TRBV21-1
abundance: -
j_gene: TRBJ2-3
CDR3nt: TGTGCCAGAATCCCCGGGGTAGCGGGGGGGCTGGGCACAGATACGCAGTATTTT
CDR3aa: CARIPGVAGGLGTDTQYF

d_gene: -
len: 14
v_gene: TRBV6-6
abundance: many
j_gene: TRBJ2-7
CDR3nt: TGTGCCAGCAGTCACCCTACGGCGACCTACGAGCAGTACTTC
CDR3aa: CASSHPTATYEQYF

d_gene: -
len: 14
v_gene: TRBV10-3
abundance: -
j_gene: TRBJ2-1
CDR3nt: TGTGCCATCAGTTCTATCTACCAACAAGAGACCCAGTTCTTC
CDR3aa: CAISSIYQQETQFF

d_gene: -
len: 15
v_gene: TRBV10-3
abundance: few
j_gene: TRBJ2-7
CDR3nt: TGTGCCATCAGTGAGTCCGGCAGGGGAACCTACGAGCAGTACTTC
CDR3aa: CAISESGRGTYEQYF

d_gene: -
len: 16
v_gene: TRBV7-9
abundance: -
j_gene: TRBJ2-5
CDR3nt: TGTGCCAGCAGCTTAGATGAACCCCGGACGATAGAGACCCAGTACTTC
CDR3aa: CASSLDEPRTIETQYF

d_gene: -
len: 15
v_gene: TRBV6-5
abundance: few
j_gene: TRBJ2-4
CDR3nt: TGTGCCAGCAGTTACTCGGGAGGAGGTAAAAACATTCAGTACTTC
CDR3aa: CASSYSGGGKNIQYF

d_gene: -
len: 15
v_gene: TRBV5-1
abundance: -
j_gene: TRBJ2-7
CDR3nt: TGCGCCAGCAGCTTGGAGTCCGGACAAGGCTACGAGCAGTACTTC
CDR3aa: CASSLESGQGYEQYF

d_gene: TRBD2
len: 15
v_gene: TRBV7-9
abundance: -
j_gene: TRBJ2-5
CDR3nt: TGTGCCAGCAGCCCAAGGACTAGCGAGCAAGAGACCCAGTACTTC
CDR3aa: CASSPRTSEQETQYF

d_gene: TRBD1
len: 15
v_gene: TRBV29-1
abundance: many
j_gene: TRBJ2-7
CDR3nt: TGCAGCGTTGAAGATCGTCGGACAGGGATGTCCGAGCAGTACTTC
CDR3aa: CSVEDRRTGMSEQYF

d_gene: -
len: 9
v_gene: TRBV20-1
abundance: -
j_gene: TRBJ1-1
CDR3nt: TGCAGGGGTGGAACTGAAGCTTTCTTT
CDR3aa: CRGGTEAFF

d_gene: TRBD2
len: 15
v_gene: TRBV6-6
abundance: -
j_gene: TRBJ2-1
CDR3nt: TGTGCCAGCAGGGACCGTCGAGGGAGGGGCGGGGAGCAGTTCTTC
CDR3aa: CASRDRRGRGGEQFF

d_gene: -
len: 17
v_gene: TRBV7-2
abundance: -
j_gene: TRBJ1-2
CDR3nt: TGTGCCAGCAGCTTAGCGGCTGGACCTACAGCAATCGATGGCTACACCTTC
CDR3aa: CASSLAAGPTAIDGYTF

d_gene: -
len: 13
v_gene: TRBV20-1
abundance: few
j_gene: TRBJ2-5
CDR3nt: TGCAGTGCTAATGGCGAAGGGGGAGAGACCCAGTACTTC
CDR3aa: CSANGEGGETQYF

d_gene: TRBD1
len: 15
v_gene: TRBV12-3/TRBV12-4
abundance: -
j_gene: TRBJ2-1
CDR3nt: TGTGCCAGCAGCATACAGGGGAAGGCCTACAATGAGCAGTTCTTC
CDR3aa: CASSIQGKAYNEQFF

d_gene: -
len: 12
v_gene: TRBV9
abundance: -
j_gene: TRBJ1-1
CDR3nt: TGTGCCAGCAGCGAGATAGGTTCCCTGGCTTTCTTT
CDR3aa: CASSEIGSLAFF

d_gene: -
len: 15
v_gene: TRBV7-6
abundance: few
j_gene: TRBJ2-6
CDR3nt: TGTGCCAGCACCTCGGCCGGGTCTGGGGCCAACGTCCTGACTTTC
CDR3aa: CASTSAGSGANVLTF

d_gene: -
len: 16
v_gene: TRBV4-1
abundance: few
j_gene: TRBJ1-6
CDR3nt: TGCGCCAGCAGCCCCACCCCGGCGGGTTATAATTCACCCCTCCACTTT
CDR3aa: CASSPTPAGYNSPLHF

d_gene: -
len: 12
v_gene: TRBV15
abundance: -
j_gene: TRBJ1-6
CDR3nt: TGTGCCACCAGTCGGGACTCCCAAATCCTCCACTTT
CDR3aa: CATSRDSQILHF

d_gene: -
len: 14
v_gene: TRBV7-9
abundance: -
j_gene: TRBJ1-2
CDR3nt: TGTGCCAGCAGCTCCATAGGACGGAACTATGGCTACACCTTC
CDR3aa: CASSSIGRNYGYTF

d_gene: TRBD1
len: 15
v_gene: TRBV12-3/TRBV12-4
abundance: -
j_gene: TRBJ2-1
CDR3nt: TGTGCCAGCAGTTTCGGACAGGGGGCTAGCAAGGAGCAGTTCTTC
CDR3aa: CASSFGQGASKEQFF

d_gene: TRBD2
len: 15
v_gene: TRBV15
abundance: few
j_gene: TRBJ2-1
CDR3nt: TGTGCCACCAGCAGGCGACTAGCGGGAGACAATGAGCAGTTCTTC
CDR3aa: CATSRRLAGDNEQFF

d_gene: -
len: 16
v_gene: TRBV7-3
abundance: few
j_gene: TRBJ2-1
CDR3nt: TGTGCCAGCAGCCCGCCGGGGCGGGGCCAATACAATGAGCAGTTCTTC
CDR3aa: CASSPPGRGQYNEQFF

d_gene: -
len: 15
v_gene: TRBV7-2
abundance: -
j_gene: TRBJ1-1
CDR3nt: TGTGCCAGCAGCTTAGCGCAGACAGCGAACACTGAAGCTTTCTTT
CDR3aa: CASSLAQTANTEAFF

d_gene: -
len: 13
v_gene: TRBV5-1
abundance: few
j_gene: TRBJ2-5
CDR3nt: TGCGCCAGCTCATCTGAAGGTCAAGAGACCCAGTACTTC
CDR3aa: CASSSEGQETQYF

d_gene: -
len: 11
v_gene: TRBV12-3/TRBV12-4
abundance: many
j_gene: TRBJ2-1
CDR3nt: TGTGCCAGCACCGAGATAGGTGAGCAGTTCTTC
CDR3aa: CASTEIGEQFF

d_gene: -
len: 16
v_gene: TRBV2
abundance: few
j_gene: TRBJ1-2
CDR3nt: TGTGCCAGCAGCTCAACACACCCGCAGGGGATCTATGGCTACACCTTC
CDR3aa: CASSSTHPQGIYGYTF

d_gene: -
len: 14
v_gene: TRBV30
abundance: -
j_gene: TRBJ2-7
CDR3nt: TGTGCCTGGAAAGGAGGGGGCCAATCCTACGAGCAGTACTTC
CDR3aa: CAWKGGGQSYEQYF

d_gene: -
len: 13
v_gene: TRBV6-6
abundance: -
j_gene: TRBJ1-2
CDR3nt: TGTGCCAGCAGTTACTCTAAAGGGGATGGCTACACCTTC
CDR3aa: CASSYSKGDGYTF

d_gene: -
len: 15
v_gene: TRBV6-6
abundance: -
j_gene: TRBJ2-3
CDR3nt: TGTGCCAGCGGAAATGAGGGAGCCCCCACAGATACGCAGTATTTT
CDR3aa: CASGNEGAPTDTQYF

d_gene: -
len: 13
v_gene: TRBV6-5
abundance: -
j_gene: TRBJ2-7
CDR3nt: TGTGCCAGCAGTTACAAATCCAGCTACGAGCAGTACTTC
CDR3aa: CASSYKSSYEQYF

d_gene: TRBD2
len: 15
v_gene: TRBV7-6
abundance: few
j_gene: TRBJ2-5
CDR3nt: TGTGCCAGCAGCGGAGATGGCCTAGCGGGGAGGACCCAGTACTTC
CDR3aa: CASSGDGLAGRTQYF

d_gene: -
len: 14
v_gene: TRBV6-5
abundance: many
j_gene: TRBJ2-3
CDR3nt: TGTGCCAGCAGTTTAAACGGAGCCACAGATACGCAGTATTTT
CDR3aa: CASSLNGATDTQYF

d_gene: TRBD1
len: 15
v_gene: TRBV27
abundance: few
j_gene: TRBJ2-1
CDR3nt: TGTGCCAGCAGTTCGGGACAGGCCCCTGGAAATGAGCAGTTCTTC
CDR3aa: CASSSGQAPGNEQFF

d_gene: TRBD1
len: 13
v_gene: TRBV20-1
abundance: -
j_gene: TRBJ1-4
CDR3nt: TGCAGTGCGAGAGACAGGGGAAATGAAAAACTGTTTTTT
CDR3aa: CSARDRGNEKLFF

d_gene: -
len: 15
v_gene: TRBV27
abundance: few
j_gene: TRBJ2-1
CDR3nt: TGTGCCAGCAGTGTCACAACCACAGGGTATACTGAGCAGTTCTTC
CDR3aa: CASSVTTTGYTEQFF

d_gene: -
len: 16
v_gene: TRBV7-9
abundance: once
j_gene: TRBJ2-3
CDR3nt: TGTGTCAGCAGCTTAGTCCTCTCACTCGGCGGAGATACGCAGTATTTT
CDR3aa: CVSSLVLSLGGDTQYF

d_gene: -
len: 14
v_gene: TRBV12-3/TRBV12-4
abundance: -
j_gene: TRBJ2-7
CDR3nt: TGTGCCAGCAGTTGGGGACCGGGGGCGGGCGAGCAGTACTTC
CDR3aa: CASSWGPGAGEQYF

d_gene: -
len: 15
v_gene: TRBV7-2
abundance: -
j_gene: TRBJ1-2
CDR3nt: TGTGCCAGCAGCTTATACAGGGTGGGTGGCTATGGCTACACCTTC
CDR3aa: CASSLYRVGGYGYTF

d_gene: -
len: 15
v_gene: TRBV4-1
abundance: many
j_gene: TRBJ2-1
CDR3nt: TGCGCCAGCAGCCCAGGGGCATCTGGCTACAATGAGCAGTTCTTC
CDR3aa: CASSPGASGYNEQFF

d_gene: TRBD1
len: 14
v_gene: TRBV5-6
abundance: few
j_gene: TRBJ2-7
CDR3nt: TGTGCCAGCAGCCTCCCAGGGGGAACCAACGAGCAGTACTTC
CDR3aa: CASSLPGGTNEQYF

d_gene: TRBD1
len: 15
v_gene: TRBV12-3/TRBV12-4
abundance: -
j_gene: TRBJ1-2
CDR3nt: TGTGCCAGCAGCCCGAGTGGACAGGGGGTAGATGGCTACACCTTC
CDR3aa: CASSPSGQGVDGYTF

d_gene: -
len: 13
v_gene: TRBV20-1
abundance: -
j_gene: TRBJ1-2
CDR3nt: TGCAGCGCTAGAGATTATGACAGTTATGGCTACACCTTC
CDR3aa: CSARDYDSYGYTF

d_gene: -
len: 16
v_gene: TRBV24-1
abundance: -
j_gene: TRBJ2-7
CDR3nt: TGTGCCACCAGTGACCCCGTACAGGGTGGGATCGAGGTGCAGTACTTC
CDR3aa: CATSDPVQGGIEVQYF

d_gene: TRBD1
len: 15
v_gene: TRBV6-1
abundance: -
j_gene: TRBJ2-5
CDR3nt: TGTGCCAGCAGTGATGGGACCACAGGGGGAGAGACCCAGTACTTC
CDR3aa: CASSDGTTGGETQYF

d_gene: TRBD1
len: 13
v_gene: TRBV6-2/TRBV6-3
abundance: -
j_gene: TRBJ2-7
CDR3nt: TGTGCCAGCAGTATCCAGGGGGCGGACGAGCAGTACTTC
CDR3aa: CASSIQGADEQYF

d_gene: -
len: 15
v_gene: TRBV20-1
abundance: -
j_gene: TRBJ2-3
CDR3nt: TGCAGTGCTAGTCCTAGCCAGAAGATCACAGATACGCAGTATTTT
CDR3aa: CSASPSQKITDTQYF

d_gene: -
len: 13
v_gene: TRBV4-1
abundance: -
j_gene: TRBJ2-7
CDR3nt: TGCGCCAGCAGCCAAGAGGAGAGGGGGGAGCAGTACTTC
CDR3aa: CASSQEERGEQYF

d_gene: TRBD1
len: 13
v_gene: TRBV3-1
abundance: -
j_gene: TRBJ1-1
CDR3nt: TGTGCCAGCAGCCAAGTTAAGGCAGGGGGAGCTTTCTTT
CDR3aa: CASSQVKAGGAFF

d_gene: -
len: 13
v_gene: TRBV15
abundance: -
j_gene: TRBJ2-7
CDR3nt: TGTGCCACCAGCATGGGGGTAGGCTACGAGCAGTACTTC
CDR3aa: CATSMGVGYEQYF

d_gene: -
len: 11
v_gene: TRBV2
abundance: few
j_gene: TRBJ2-7
CDR3nt: TGTGCCAGCAAGGAAACCTACGAGCAGTACTTC
CDR3aa: CASKETYEQYF

d_gene: -
len: 15
v_gene: TRBV10-3
abundance: -
j_gene: TRBJ1-4
CDR3nt: TGTGCCATCAGTGAGCCGGAAAAACCTAATGAAAAACTGTTTTTT
CDR3aa: CAISEPEKPNEKLFF